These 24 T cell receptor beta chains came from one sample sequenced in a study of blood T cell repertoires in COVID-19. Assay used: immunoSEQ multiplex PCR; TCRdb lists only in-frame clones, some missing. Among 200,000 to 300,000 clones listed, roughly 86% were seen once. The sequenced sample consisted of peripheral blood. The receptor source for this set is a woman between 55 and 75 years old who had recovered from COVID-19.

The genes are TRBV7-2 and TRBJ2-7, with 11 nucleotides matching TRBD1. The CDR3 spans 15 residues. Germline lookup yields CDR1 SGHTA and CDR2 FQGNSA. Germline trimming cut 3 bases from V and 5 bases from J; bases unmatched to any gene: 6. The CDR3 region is CASSLWDRGYNEQYF. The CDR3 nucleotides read TGTGCCAGCAGCTTGTGGGACAGGGGGTATAACGAGCAGTACTTC.

The chain's CDR3 is CASSALAGELEQYF. CDR3 nucleotides: TGTGCCAGCAGTGCATTAGCGGGGGAGCTCGAGCAGTACTTC. The chain is built from TRBV6-6 and TRBJ2-7; 9 bases are shared with TRBD2. The ends lost 5 bases at V and 6 bases at J; junction bases unmatched: 8. Per germline, CDR1 MNHNY and CDR2 SVGAGI (reference sequence). The CDR3 covers 14 residues.

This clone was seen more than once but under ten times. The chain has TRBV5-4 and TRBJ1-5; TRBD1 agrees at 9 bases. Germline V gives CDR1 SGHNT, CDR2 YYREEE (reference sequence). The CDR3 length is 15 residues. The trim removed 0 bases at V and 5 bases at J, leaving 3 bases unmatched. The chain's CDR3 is CASSLDRGQDQPQHF. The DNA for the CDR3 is TGTGCCAGCAGCTTGGACAGGGGGCAGGATCAGCCCCAGCATTTT.

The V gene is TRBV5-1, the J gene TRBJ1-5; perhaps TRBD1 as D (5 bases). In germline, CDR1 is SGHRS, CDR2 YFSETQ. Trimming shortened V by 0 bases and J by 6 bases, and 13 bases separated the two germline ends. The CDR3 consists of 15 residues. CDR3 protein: CASSLAPGSSQPQHF. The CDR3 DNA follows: TGCGCCAGCAGCTTGGCCCCAGGGTCGAGTCAGCCCCAGCATTTT. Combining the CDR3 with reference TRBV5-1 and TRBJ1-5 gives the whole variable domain KAGVTQTPRYLIKTRGQQVTLSCSPISGHRSVSWYQQTPGQGLQFLFEYFSETQRNKGNFPGRFSGRQFSNSRSEMNVSTLELGDSALYLCASSLAPGSSQPQHFGDGTRLSIL.

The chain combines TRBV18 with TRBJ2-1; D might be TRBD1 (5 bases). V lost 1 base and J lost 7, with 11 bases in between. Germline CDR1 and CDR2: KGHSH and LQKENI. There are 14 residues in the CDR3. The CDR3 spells CASSPLAGMNEQFF. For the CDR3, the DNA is TGTGCCAGCTCACCACTCGCAGGGATGAATGAGCAGTTCTTC.

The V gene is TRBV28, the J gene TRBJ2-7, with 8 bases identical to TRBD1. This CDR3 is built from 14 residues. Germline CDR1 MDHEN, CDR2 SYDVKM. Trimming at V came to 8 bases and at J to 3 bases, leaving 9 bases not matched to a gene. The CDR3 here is CASETGTGDYEQYF. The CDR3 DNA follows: TGTGCCAGCGAGACCGGGACAGGTGACTACGAGCAGTACTTC.

The CDR3 is CASSHGTGYGYTF. The CDR3 bases are TGTGCCAGTAGCCACGGGACAGGCTATGGCTACACCTTC. J is TRBJ1-2 and V is TRBV19; the match to TRBD1 covers 8 bases. This CDR3 spans 13 amino acids. Germline assignment: CDR1 LNHDA and CDR2 SQIVND (reference sequence). The V segment lost 6 bases and the J segment 4 bases; nucleotides outside the gene matches: 4.

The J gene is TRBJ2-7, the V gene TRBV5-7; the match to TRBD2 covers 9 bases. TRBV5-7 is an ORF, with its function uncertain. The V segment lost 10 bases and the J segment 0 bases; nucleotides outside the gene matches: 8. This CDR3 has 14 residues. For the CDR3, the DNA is TGTGCCGGAGGGGCTAGCGGGGACTCCTACGAGCAGTACTTC. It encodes CAGGASGDSYEQYF.

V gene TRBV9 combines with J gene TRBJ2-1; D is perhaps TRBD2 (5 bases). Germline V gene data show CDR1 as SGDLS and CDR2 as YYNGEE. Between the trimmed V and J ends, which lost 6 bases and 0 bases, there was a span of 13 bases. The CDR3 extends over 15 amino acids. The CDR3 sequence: CASTKGSGSYNEQFF. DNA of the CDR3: TGTGCCAGCACCAAGGGAAGCGGCTCCTACAATGAGCAGTTCTTC.

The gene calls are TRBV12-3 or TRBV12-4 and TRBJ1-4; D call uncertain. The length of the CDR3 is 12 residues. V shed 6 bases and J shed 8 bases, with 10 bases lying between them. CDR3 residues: CASRAGGEKLFF. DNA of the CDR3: TGTGCCAGCAGGGCGGGAGGCGAAAAACTGTTTTTT.

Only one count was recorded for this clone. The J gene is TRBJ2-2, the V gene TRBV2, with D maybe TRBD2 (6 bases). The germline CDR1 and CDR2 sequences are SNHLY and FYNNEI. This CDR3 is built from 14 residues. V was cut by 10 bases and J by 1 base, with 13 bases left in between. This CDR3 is CATMGLMNTGELFF. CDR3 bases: TGTGCCACCATGGGACTTATGAACACCGGGGAGCTGTTTTTT.

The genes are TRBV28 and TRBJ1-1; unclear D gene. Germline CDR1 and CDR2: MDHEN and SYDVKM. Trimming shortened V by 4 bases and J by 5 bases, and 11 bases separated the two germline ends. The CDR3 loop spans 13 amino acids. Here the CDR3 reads CASSSYAGTEAFF. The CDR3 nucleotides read TGTGCCAGCAGTTCTTATGCGGGGACTGAAGCTTTCTTT.

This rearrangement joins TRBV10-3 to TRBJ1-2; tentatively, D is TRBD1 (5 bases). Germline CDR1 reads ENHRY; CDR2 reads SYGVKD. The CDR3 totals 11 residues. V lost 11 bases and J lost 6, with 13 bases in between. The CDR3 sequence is CAFSPGHGYTF. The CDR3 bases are TGTGCCTTCTCCCCAGGGCATGGCTACACCTTC.

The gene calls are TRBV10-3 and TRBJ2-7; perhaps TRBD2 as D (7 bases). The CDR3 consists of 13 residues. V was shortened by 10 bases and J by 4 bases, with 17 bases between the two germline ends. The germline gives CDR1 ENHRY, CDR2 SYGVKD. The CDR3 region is CATEGGAGYEQYF. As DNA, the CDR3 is TGTGCCACGGAGGGGGGGGCCGGATACGAGCAGTACTTC.

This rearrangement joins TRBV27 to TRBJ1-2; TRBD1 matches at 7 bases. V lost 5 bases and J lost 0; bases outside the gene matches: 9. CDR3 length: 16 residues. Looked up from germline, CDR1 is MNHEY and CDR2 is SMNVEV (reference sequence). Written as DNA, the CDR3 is TGTGCCAGCAGTCTTAACCGGGACAGCACTAACTATGGCTACACCTTC. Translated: CASSLNRDSTNYGYTF.

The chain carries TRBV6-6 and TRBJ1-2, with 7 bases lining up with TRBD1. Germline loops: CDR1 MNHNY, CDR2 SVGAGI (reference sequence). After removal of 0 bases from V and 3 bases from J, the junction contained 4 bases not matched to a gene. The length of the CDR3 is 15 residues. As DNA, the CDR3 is TGTGCCAGCAGTTACTCGCCCAGGGGGGACTATGGCTACACCTTC. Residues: CASSYSPRGDYGYTF.

The CDR3 loop reads CASILRGGGYGYTF. The CDR3 bases are TGTGCCAGCATTTTGAGGGGAGGGGGGTATGGCTACACCTTC. This chain links TRBV6-5 with TRBJ1-2; D is possibly TRBD1 (6 bases). Germline values: CDR1 MNHEY, CDR2 SVGAGI. The ends were cut back, 7 bases at V and 5 bases at J, with 17 bases in the middle. The length of the CDR3 is 14 residues.

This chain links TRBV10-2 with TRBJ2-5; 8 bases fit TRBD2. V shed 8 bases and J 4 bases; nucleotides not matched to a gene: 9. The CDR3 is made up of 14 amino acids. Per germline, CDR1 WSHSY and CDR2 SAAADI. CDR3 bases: TGCGCCAGCGGAACCGGGACTAGGGGAGAGACCCAGTACTTC. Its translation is CASGTGTRGETQYF.

CDR3 amino acids: CASSEGVRYGYTF. The CDR3 DNA is TGTGCCAGTAGTGAGGGGGTTCGCTATGGCTACACCTTC. This sequence joins TRBV19 and TRBJ1-2, with a tentative D call TRBD1 (6 bases). Germline CDR1 LNHDA, CDR2 SQIVND (reference sequence). The V and J ends lost 5 bases and 4 bases respectively, with 11 bases between them. The CDR3 extends over 13 amino acids.

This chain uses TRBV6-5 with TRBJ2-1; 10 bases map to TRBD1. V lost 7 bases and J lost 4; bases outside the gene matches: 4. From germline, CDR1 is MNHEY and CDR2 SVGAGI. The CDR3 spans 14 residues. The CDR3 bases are TGTGCCAGCACCAGGGACAGGGGTTACAATGAGCAGTTCTTC. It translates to CASTRDRGYNEQFF.

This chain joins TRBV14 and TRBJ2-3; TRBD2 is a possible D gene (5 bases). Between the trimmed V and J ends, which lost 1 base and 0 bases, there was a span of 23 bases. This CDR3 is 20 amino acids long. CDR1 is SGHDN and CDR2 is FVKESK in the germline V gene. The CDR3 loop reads CASSQGLWTVRITSTDTQYF. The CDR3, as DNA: TGTGCCAGCAGCCAAGGTCTTTGGACTGTCAGGATAACTAGCACAGATACGCAGTATTTT.

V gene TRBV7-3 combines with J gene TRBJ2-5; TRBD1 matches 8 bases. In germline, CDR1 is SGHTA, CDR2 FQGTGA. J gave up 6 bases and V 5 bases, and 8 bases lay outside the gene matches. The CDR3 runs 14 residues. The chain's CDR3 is CASSSGQGPKTQYF. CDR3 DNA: TGTGCCAGCAGCAGCGGACAGGGTCCAAAGACCCAGTACTTC.

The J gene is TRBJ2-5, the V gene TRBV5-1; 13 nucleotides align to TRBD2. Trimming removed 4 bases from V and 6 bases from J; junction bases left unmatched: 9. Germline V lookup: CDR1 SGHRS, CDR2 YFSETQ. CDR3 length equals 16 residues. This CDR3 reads CASSGRTSGGQQTQYF. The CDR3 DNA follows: TGCGCCAGCAGCGGGAGGACTAGCGGGGGCCAGCAGACCCAGTACTTC.

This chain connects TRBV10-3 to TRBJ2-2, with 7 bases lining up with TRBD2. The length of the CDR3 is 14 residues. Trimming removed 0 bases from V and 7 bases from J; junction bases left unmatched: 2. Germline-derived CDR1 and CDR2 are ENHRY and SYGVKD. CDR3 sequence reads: CAISESRGVGELFF. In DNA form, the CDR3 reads TGTGCCATCAGTGAGTCCCGGGGGGTCGGGGAGCTGTTTTTT.